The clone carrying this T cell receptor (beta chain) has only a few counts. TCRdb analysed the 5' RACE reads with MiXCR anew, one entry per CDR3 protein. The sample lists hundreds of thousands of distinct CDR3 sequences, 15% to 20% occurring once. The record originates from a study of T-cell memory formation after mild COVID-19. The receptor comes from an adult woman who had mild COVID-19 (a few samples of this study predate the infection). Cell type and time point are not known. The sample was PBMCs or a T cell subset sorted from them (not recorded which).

The CDR3 DNA reads as TGCGCCAGCAGCTTGGTTCCAGGGTCAGAGACCCAGTACTTC. This codes for CASSLVPGSETQYF. The chain combines TRBV5-1 with TRBJ2-5; perhaps TRBD1 as D (5 bases). The CDR3 length is 14 residues. Germline CDR1 is SGHRS and CDR2 is YFSETQ. Trimming took off 0 bases at V and 4 bases at J, with 10 bases between the two ends.